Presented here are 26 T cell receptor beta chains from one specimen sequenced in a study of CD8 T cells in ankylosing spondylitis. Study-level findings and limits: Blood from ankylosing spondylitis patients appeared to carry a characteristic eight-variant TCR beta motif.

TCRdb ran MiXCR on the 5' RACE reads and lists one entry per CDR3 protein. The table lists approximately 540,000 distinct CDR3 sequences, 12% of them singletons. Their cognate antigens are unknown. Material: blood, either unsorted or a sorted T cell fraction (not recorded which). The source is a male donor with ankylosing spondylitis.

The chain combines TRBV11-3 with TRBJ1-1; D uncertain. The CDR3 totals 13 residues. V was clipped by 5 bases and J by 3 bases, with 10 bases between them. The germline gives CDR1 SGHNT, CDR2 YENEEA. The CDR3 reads CASSPEQYTEAFF. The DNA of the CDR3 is TGTGCCAGCAGCCCCGAACAATACACTGAAGCTTTCTTT.

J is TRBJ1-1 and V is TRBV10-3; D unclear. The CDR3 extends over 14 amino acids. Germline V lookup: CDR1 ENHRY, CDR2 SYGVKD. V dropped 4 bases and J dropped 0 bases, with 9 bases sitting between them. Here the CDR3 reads CAISGPTVNTEAFF. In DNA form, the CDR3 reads TGTGCCATCAGTGGGCCTACAGTGAACACTGAAGCTTTCTTT.

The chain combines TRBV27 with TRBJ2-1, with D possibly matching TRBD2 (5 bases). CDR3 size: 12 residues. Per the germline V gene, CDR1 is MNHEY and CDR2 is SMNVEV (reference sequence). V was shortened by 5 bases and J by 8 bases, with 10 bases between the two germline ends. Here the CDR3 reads CASSPGDDEQFF. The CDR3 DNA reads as TGTGCCAGCAGTCCCGGGGATGATGAGCAGTTCTTC.

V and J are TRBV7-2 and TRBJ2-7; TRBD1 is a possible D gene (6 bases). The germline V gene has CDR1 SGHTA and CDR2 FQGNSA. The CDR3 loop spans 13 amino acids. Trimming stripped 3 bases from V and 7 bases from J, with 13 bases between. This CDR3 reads CASSFADSLEQYF. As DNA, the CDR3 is TGTGCCAGCAGCTTTGCGGACAGTTTAGAGCAGTACTTC.

The CDR3, as DNA: TGTGCCAGCAGCTTGAACAAAGATACGCAGTATTTT. Translation: CASSLNKDTQYF. V and J are TRBV5-6 and TRBJ2-3; no firm D call. CDR3 size: 12 residues. The germline V gene encodes CDR1 SGHDT and CDR2 YYEEEE. The ends were cut back, 1 base at V and 5 bases at J, with 5 bases in the middle. The full variable domain, rest sourced from reference TRBV5-6 and TRBJ2-3, is DAGVTQSPTHLIKTRGQQVTLRCSPKSGHDTVSWYQQALGQGPQFIFQYYEEEERQRGNFPDRFSGHQFPNYSSELNVNALLLGDSALYLCASSLNKDTQYFGPGTRLTVL.

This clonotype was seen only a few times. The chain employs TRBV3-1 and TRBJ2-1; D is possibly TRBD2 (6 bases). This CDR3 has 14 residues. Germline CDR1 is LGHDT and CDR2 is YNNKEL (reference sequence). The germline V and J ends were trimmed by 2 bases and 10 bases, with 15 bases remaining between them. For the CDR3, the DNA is TGTGCCAGCAGCCAAAGAGACGGGCTAGCGGAGCAGTTCTTC. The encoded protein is CASSQRDGLAEQFF.

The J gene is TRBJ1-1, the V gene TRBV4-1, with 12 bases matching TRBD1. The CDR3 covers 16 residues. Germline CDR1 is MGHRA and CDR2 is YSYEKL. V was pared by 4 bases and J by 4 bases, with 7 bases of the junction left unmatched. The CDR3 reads CASSRGDRGLFTEAFF. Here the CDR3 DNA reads TGCGCCAGCAGCCGAGGGGACAGGGGGCTTTTCACTGAAGCTTTCTTT.

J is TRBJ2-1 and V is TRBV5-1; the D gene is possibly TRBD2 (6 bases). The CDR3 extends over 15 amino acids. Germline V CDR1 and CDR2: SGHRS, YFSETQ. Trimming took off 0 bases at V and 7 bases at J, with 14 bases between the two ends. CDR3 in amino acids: CASSLAGYGGNEQFF. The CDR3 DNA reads TGCGCCAGCAGCTTGGCGGGATACGGAGGGAATGAGCAGTTCTTC.

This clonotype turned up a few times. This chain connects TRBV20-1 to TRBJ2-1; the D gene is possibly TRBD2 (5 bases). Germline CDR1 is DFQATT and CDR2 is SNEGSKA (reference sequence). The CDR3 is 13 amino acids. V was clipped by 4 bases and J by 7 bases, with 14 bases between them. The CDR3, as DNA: TGCAGTGCTAATGTCGGGGTCCAGAATGAGCAGTTCTTC. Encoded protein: CSANVGVQNEQFF.

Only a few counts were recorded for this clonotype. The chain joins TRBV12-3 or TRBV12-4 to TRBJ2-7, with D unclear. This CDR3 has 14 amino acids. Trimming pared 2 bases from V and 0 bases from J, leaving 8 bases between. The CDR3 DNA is TGTGCCAGCAGTTTAAGGCGGAGCTCCTACGAGCAGTACTTC. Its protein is CASSLRRSSYEQYF.

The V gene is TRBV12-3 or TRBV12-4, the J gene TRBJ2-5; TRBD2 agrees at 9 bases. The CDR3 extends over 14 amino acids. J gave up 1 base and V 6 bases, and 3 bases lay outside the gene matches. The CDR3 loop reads CASSRSGGQETQYF. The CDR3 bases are TGTGCCAGCAGCCGTAGCGGGGGCCAAGAGACCCAGTACTTC.

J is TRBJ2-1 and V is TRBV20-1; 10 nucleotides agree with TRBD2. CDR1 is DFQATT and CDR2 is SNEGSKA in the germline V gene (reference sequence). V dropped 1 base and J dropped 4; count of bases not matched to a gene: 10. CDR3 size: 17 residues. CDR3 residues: CSARVLVAGGRYNEQFF. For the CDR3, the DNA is TGCAGTGCTAGAGTGTTGGTAGCGGGAGGCAGGTACAATGAGCAGTTCTTC.

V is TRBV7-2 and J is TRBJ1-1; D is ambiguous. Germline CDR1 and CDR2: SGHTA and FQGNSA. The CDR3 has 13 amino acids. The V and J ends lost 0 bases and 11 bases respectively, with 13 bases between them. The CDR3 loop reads CASSLASPHGAFF. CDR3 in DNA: TGTGCCAGCAGCTTAGCATCACCCCACGGGGCTTTCTTT.

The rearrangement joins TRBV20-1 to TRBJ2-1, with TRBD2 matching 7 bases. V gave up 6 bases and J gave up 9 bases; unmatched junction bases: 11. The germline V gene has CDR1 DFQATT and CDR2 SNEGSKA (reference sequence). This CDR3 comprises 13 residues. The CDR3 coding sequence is TGCAGTGCCGGGACTATCCCGAATGGTGAGCAGTTCTTC. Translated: CSAGTIPNGEQFF.

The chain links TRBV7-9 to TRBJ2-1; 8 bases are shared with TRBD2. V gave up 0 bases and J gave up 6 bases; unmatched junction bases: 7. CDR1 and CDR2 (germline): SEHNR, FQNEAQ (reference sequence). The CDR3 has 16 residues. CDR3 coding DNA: TGTGCCAGCAGCTTAGCGTTGCGGGAGGCGGGCAATGAGCAGTTCTTC. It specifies CASSLALREAGNEQFF.

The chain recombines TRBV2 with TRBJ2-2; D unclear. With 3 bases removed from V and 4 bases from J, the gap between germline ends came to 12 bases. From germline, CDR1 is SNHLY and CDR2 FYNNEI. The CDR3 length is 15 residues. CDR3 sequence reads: CASSESTGGTGELFF. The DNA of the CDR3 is TGTGCCAGCAGTGAGTCGACGGGCGGCACCGGGGAGCTGTTTTTT.

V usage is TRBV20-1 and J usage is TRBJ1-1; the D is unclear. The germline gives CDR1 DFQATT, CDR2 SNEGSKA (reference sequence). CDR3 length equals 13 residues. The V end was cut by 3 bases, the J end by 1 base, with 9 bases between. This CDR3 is CSARPRQNTEAFF. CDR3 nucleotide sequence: TGCAGTGCTAGGCCCCGACAGAACACTGAAGCTTTCTTT.

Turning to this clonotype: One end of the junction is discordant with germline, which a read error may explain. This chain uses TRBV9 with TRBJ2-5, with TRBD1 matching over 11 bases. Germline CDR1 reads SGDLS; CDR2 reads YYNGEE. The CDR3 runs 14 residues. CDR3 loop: CASSAGQGAENQYF. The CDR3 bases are TGTGCCAGCAGCGCCGGACAGGGGGCCGAGAACCAGTACTTC.

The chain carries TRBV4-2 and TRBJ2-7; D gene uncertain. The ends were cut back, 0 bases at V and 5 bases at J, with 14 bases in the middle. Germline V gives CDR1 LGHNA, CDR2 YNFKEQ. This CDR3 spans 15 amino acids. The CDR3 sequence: CASSQERTPSHEQYF. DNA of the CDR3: TGTGCCAGCAGCCAAGAAAGGACCCCGTCCCACGAGCAGTACTTC.

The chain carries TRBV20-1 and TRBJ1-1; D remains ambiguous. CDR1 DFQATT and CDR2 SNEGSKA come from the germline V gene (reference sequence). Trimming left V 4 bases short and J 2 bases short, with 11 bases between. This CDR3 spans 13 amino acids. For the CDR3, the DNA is TGCAGTGCTATTTCCGCCGAAAACACTGAAGCTTTCTTT. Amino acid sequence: CSAISAENTEAFF.

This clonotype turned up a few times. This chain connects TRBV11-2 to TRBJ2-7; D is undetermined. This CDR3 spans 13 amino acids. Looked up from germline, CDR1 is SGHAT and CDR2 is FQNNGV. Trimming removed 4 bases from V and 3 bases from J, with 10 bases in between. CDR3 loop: CASSSLIRYEQYF. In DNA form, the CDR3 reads TGTGCCAGCAGCTCCCTCATCCGCTACGAGCAGTACTTC.

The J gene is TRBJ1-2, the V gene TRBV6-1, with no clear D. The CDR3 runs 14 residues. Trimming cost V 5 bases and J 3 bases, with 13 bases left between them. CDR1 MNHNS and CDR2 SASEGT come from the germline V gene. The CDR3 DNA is TGTGCCAGCAGTAATAGATGGGGAGACTATGGCTACACCTTC. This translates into CASSNRWGDYGYTF.

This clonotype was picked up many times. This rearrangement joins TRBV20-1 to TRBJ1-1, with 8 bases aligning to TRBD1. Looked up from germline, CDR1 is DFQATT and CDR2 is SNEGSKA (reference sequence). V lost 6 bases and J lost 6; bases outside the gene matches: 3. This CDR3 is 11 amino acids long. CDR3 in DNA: TGCAGTGCCCCCAGGGGGCCTGAAGCTTTCTTT. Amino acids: CSAPRGPEAFF.

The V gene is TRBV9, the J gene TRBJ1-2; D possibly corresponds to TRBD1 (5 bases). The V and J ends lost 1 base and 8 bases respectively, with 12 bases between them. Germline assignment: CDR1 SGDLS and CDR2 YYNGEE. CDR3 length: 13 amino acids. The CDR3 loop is CASSVFQGRGYTF. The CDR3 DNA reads TGTGCCAGCAGCGTATTCCAGGGAAGGGGCTACACCTTC.

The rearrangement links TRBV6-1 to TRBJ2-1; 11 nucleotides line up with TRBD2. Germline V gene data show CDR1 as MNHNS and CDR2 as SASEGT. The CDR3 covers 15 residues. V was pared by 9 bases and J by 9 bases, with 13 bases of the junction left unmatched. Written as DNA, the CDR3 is TGTGCCAGTGCGAATGTGGTAGCGGGAGGGGTTGAGCAGTTCTTC. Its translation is CASANVVAGGVEQFF.

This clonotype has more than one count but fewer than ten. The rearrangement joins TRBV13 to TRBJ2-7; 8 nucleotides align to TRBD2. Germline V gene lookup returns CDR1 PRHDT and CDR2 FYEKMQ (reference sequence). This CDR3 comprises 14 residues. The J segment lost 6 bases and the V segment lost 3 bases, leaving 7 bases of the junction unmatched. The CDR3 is CASSFSGEGLEQYV. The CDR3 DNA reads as TGTGCCAGCAGCTTTAGCGGGGAAGGGCTCGAGCAGTACGTC.